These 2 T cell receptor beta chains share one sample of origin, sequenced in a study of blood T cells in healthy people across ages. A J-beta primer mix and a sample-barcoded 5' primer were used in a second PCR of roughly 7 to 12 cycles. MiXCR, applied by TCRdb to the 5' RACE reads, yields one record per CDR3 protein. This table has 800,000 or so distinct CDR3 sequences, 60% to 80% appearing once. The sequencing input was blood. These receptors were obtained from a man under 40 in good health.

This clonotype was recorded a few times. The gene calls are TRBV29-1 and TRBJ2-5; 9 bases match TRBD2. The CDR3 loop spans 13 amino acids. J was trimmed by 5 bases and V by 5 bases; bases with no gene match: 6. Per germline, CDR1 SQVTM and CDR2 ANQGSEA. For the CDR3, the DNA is TGCAGCGTTACGATAGCGGGGGAGGAGACCCAGTACTTC. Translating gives CSVTIAGEETQYF.

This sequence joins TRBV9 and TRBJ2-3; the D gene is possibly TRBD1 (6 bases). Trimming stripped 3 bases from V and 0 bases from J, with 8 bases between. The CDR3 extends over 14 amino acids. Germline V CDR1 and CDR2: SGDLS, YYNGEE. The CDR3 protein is CASSGRGSTDTQYF. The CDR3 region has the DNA TGTGCCAGCAGCGGTAGGGGGAGCACAGATACGCAGTATTTT.